The source of this T cell receptor beta chain is a study of OX40 agonist ivuxolimab in advanced cancers. The overall study: With ivuxolimab, an agonistic anti-OX40 (CD134) antibody, patients were treated.

Data came from immunoSEQ multiplex PCR; TCRdb stores just in-frame clones and leaves some out. The sample carries about 96,000 clones, 90% recorded once. The study, taken as a whole, reports: Clonal expansion in partial responders at 0.1-3.0 mg/kg ranked among the lowest.

With respect to this clone: Its target is unknown.

The ends were cut back, 1 base at V and 10 bases at J, with 12 bases in the middle. Germline V CDR1 and CDR2: SGHRS, YFSETQ. The CDR3 has 14 residues. The source is an adult with an advanced solid tumor such as melanoma, head and neck, liver or kidney cancer. The chain links TRBV5-1 to TRBJ1-6; D call uncertain. Sequenced material: CD4+ or CD8+ T cells sorted from blood, taken in a trial of the OX40 agonist ivuxolimab. In nucleotides, the CDR3 is TGCGCCAGCAGCTTGACTCTTTTGGGATCACCCCTCCACTTT. Translated: CASSLTLLGSPLHF.